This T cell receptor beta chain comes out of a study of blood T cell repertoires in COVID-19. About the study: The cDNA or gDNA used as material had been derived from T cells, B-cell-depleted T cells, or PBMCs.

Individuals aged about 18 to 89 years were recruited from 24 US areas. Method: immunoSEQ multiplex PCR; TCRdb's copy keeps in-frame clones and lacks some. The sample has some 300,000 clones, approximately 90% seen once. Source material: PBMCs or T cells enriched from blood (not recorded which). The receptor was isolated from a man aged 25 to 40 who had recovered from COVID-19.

Here the CDR3 reads CASSSAGGGLWSGYTF. Here the CDR3 DNA reads TGTGCCAGCAGTTCCGCGGGGGGAGGGTTGTGGAGTGGCTACACCTTC. The genes are TRBV28 and TRBJ1-2; a possible D gene is TRBD1 (5 bases). Germline V gene sequence: CDR1 MDHEN, CDR2 SYDVKM. The V end was cut by 4 bases, the J end by 7 bases, with 22 bases between. This CDR3 region has 16 residues.